One sample yielded the 27 T cell receptor beta chains listed below, sequenced in a study of shared clonotypes between healthy human individuals. Produced via immunoSEQ multiplex PCR; TCRdb's table is partial and in-frame only. This table holds about 2.4 million clones, approximately 93% found once. Sequencing used naive CD4+ T cells from PBMCs. As for subset: CD45RA+ positively selected. The receptors were sampled from a young man in good health. Some clones in this sample may be carry-over from other donors' samples.

This rearrangement joins TRBV18 to TRBJ2-7, with 10 bases aligning to TRBD1. The germline CDR1 and CDR2 sequences are KGHSH and LQKENI. V shed 5 bases and J 5 bases; nucleotides not matched to a gene: 12. The CDR3 length is 16 residues. DNA for the CDR3: TGTGCCAGCTCATTTTATGTGACAGGGGGCGACAACGAGCAGTACTTC. This gives the protein CASSFYVTGGDNEQYF.

This clone was found once. V gene TRBV9 combines with J gene TRBJ2-3; 8 bases align to TRBD2. Germline trimming cut 4 bases from V and 2 bases from J; bases unmatched to any gene: 3. This CDR3 has 14 residues. Germline CDR1 and CDR2: SGDLS and YYNGEE. In DNA form, the CDR3 reads TGTGCCAGCAGCCTTAGCGGGACCACAGATACGCAGTATTTT. Residues: CASSLSGTTDTQYF.

V usage is TRBV18 and J usage is TRBJ1-4; D remains unclear. There are 13 residues in the CDR3. The V gene's germline CDR1 is KGHSH and CDR2 LQKENI. V shed 4 bases and J shed 6 bases, with 9 bases lying between them. For the CDR3, the DNA is TGTGCCAGCTCACGAAGCGGTTATGAAAAACTGTTTTTT. Its translation: CASSRSGYEKLFF.

Points on this clone: Other DNA variants within this sample encode the same CDR3. The V and J genes are TRBV20-1 and TRBJ1-6, with D uncertain. The CDR3 runs to 11 residues. Germline V gives CDR1 DFQATT, CDR2 SNEGSKA (reference sequence). With 6 bases removed from V and 7 bases from J, the gap between germline ends came to 7 bases. CDR3 amino acids: CSAAGNSPLHF. DNA of the CDR3: TGCAGTGCCGCCGGGAATTCACCCCTCCACTTT.

Here the CDR3 reads CATSSGDRVGYTF. CDR3 nucleotide sequence: TGTGCCACCAGCAGTGGCGACAGGGTCGGCTACACCTTC. The rearrangement joins TRBV15 to TRBJ1-2; 7 bases map to TRBD1. This CDR3 contains 13 residues. V dropped 3 bases and J dropped 8; count of bases not matched to a gene: 6. CDR1 and CDR2 from the germline V gene are LNHNV and YYDKDF (reference sequence).

The gene calls are TRBV2 and TRBJ2-5; D not resolved. Trimming left V 4 bases short and J 2 bases short, with 11 bases between. The germline V gene has CDR1 SNHLY and CDR2 FYNNEI. This CDR3 region has 14 residues. The CDR3, as DNA: TGTGCCAGCAGTGTGGAACAAATTCAAGAGACCCAGTACTTC. Translated: CASSVEQIQETQYF.

This rearrangement joins TRBV11-3 to TRBJ2-1, with TRBD2 matching 9 bases. Germline V CDR1 and CDR2: SGHNT, YENEEA. With V trimmed by 1 base and J by 7 bases, 11 bases remained unmatched. The CDR3 has 17 residues. As DNA, the CDR3 is TGTGCCAGCAGCTTAGTGGGGCTAGCGGGATCGATTAATGAGCAGTTCTTC. Protein: CASSLVGLAGSINEQFF. Filled out from reference TRBV11-3 and TRBJ2-1, the complete variable domain reads EAGVVQSPRYKIIEKKQPVAFWCNPISGHNTLYWYLQNLGQGPELLIRYENEEAVDDSQLPKDRFSAERLKGVDSTLKIQPAELGDSAVYLCASSLVGLAGSINEQFFGPGTRLTVL.

This clone has only one observation. The rearrangement uses TRBV5-1 and TRBJ2-1; no clear D gene. Trimming left V 4 bases short and J 3 bases short, with 8 bases between. CDR1 and CDR2 from the germline V gene are SGHRS and YFSETQ. The CDR3 is 13 amino acids. CDR3 region: CASSEPRYNEQFF. DNA of the CDR3: TGCGCCAGCAGCGAGCCGCGCTACAATGAGCAGTTCTTC.

V is TRBV28 and J is TRBJ2-1; tentatively, D is TRBD1 (5 bases). Germline V gives CDR1 MDHEN, CDR2 SYDVKM. The CDR3 is made up of 16 amino acids. The V gene lost 3 bases and the J gene lost 1 base, with 13 bases spanning the gap. CDR3 DNA: TGTGCCAGCAGTTTTCAGGGCTCTCCTTCCTACAATGAGCAGTTCTTC. Its translation: CASSFQGSPSYNEQFF.

V is TRBV5-4 and J is TRBJ2-1, with 9 bases fitting TRBD2. The germline CDR1 and CDR2 sequences are SGHNT and YYREEE (reference sequence). The ends lost 4 bases at V and 4 bases at J; junction bases unmatched: 3. This CDR3 spans 14 amino acids. The CDR3: CASSETSGYNEQFF. CDR3 DNA sequence: TGTGCCAGCAGCGAGACTAGCGGATACAATGAGCAGTTCTTC.

The chain combines TRBV7-3 with TRBJ2-7; D possibly matches TRBD1 or TRBD2 (7 bases each). CDR1 and CDR2 from the germline V gene are SGHTA and FQGTGA. The CDR3 runs 14 residues. Trimming removed 4 bases at V and 5 bases at J, with 15 bases between. The CDR3: CASSSGRGQDEQYF. CDR3 DNA: TGTGCCAGCAGCTCAGGGAGGGGGCAGGACGAGCAGTACTTC.

The genes are TRBV5-5 and TRBJ2-7, with TRBD1 as a possible D gene (6 bases). The CDR3 consists of 14 residues. CDR1 is SGHKS and CDR2 is YYEKEE in the germline V gene (reference sequence). V was cut by 1 base and J by 6 bases, with 14 bases left in between. As DNA, the CDR3 is TGTGCCAGCAGCTTGCAACAGGGCAACCTCGAGCAGTACTTC. Residues: CASSLQQGNLEQYF. The full variable domain, with the rest looked up from reference TRBV5-5 and TRBJ2-7, is DAGVTQSPTHLIKTRGQQVTLRCSPISGHKSVSWYQQVLGQGPQFIFQYYEKEERGRGNFPDRFSARQFPNYSSELNVNALLLGDSALYLCASSLQQGNLEQYFGPGTRLTVT.

The chain has TRBV6-6 and TRBJ2-7, with 7 bases lining up with TRBD1. The V and J ends lost 6 bases and 2 bases, in that order; junction bases with no gene match: 13. The CDR3 totals 16 residues. Germline CDR1 MNHNY, CDR2 SVGAGI (reference sequence). CDR3 in amino acids: CASSRDLPTGPYEQYF. The CDR3 nucleotides read TGTGCCAGCAGCCGAGACCTTCCGACAGGGCCCTACGAGCAGTACTTC.

V gene TRBV5-1 combines with J gene TRBJ2-2; 12 nucleotides align to TRBD2. This CDR3 comprises 16 residues. Germline V gives CDR1 SGHRS, CDR2 YFSETQ. The V gene end was trimmed by 4 bases and the J gene end by 7 bases; junction bases not matched to a gene: 8. The CDR3 loop reads CASSGLAGGPIGELFF. The CDR3 nucleotides are TGCGCCAGCAGCGGGCTAGCGGGAGGGCCGATCGGGGAGCTGTTTTTT.

The chain employs TRBV5-4 and TRBJ2-2; D is possibly TRBD1 (6 bases). Germline assignment: CDR1 SGHNT and CDR2 YYREEE (reference sequence). V lost 10 bases and J lost 4, with 17 bases in between. This CDR3 has 14 amino acids. CDR3 sequence (DNA): TGTGCCGGACAGAAACGACAGAGCACCGGGGAGCTGTTTTTT. The encoded protein is CAGQKRQSTGELFF.

The chain has TRBV6-5 and TRBJ2-5; the match to TRBD2 covers 8 bases. The trim removed 5 bases at V and 7 bases at J, leaving 3 bases unmatched. This CDR3 has 12 amino acids. Per the germline V gene, CDR1 is MNHEY and CDR2 is SVGAGI. In DNA, the CDR3 is TGTGCCAGCAGTCAAGCGGGAGTGACCCAGTACTTC. Translation gives CASSQAGVTQYF.

Of note for this clone: Distinct nucleotide sequences in the sample also encode this CDR3. The rearrangement joins TRBV7-9 to TRBJ2-5; D may be TRBD1 (7 bases). There are 13 residues in the CDR3. From germline, CDR1 is SEHNR and CDR2 FQNEAQ (reference sequence). Between the trimmed V and J ends, which lost 9 bases and 1 base, there was a span of 12 bases. The CDR3 loop reads CASSGGGQETQYF. The CDR3 coding sequence is TGTGCCAGTTCAGGGGGAGGCCAAGAGACCCAGTACTTC.

V usage is TRBV7-2 and J usage is TRBJ1-1; D uncertain. The CDR3 spans 14 residues. The V end lost 5 bases, the J end lost 7 bases, and 17 bases lay between the germline ends. Germline loops: CDR1 SGHTA, CDR2 FQGNSA. Written as DNA, the CDR3 is TGTGCCAGCAGCCCGGGGTGGGCAGCGCGTGAAGCTTTCTTT. Protein: CASSPGWAAREAFF.

This chain uses TRBV7-9 with TRBJ1-2; TRBD1 matches at 7 bases. Germline lookup yields CDR1 SEHNR and CDR2 FQNEAQ (reference sequence). This CDR3 is 15 amino acids long. After removal of 5 bases from V and 4 bases from J, the junction contained 10 bases not matched to a gene. CDR3 amino acids: CASSLPGQPVYGYTF. In DNA, the CDR3 is TGTGCCAGCAGCCTTCCGGGACAGCCTGTCTATGGCTACACCTTC. Full variable domain (remainder filled in from reference TRBV7-9 and TRBJ1-2): DTGVSQNPRHKITKRGQNVTFRCDPISEHNRLYWYRQTLGQGPEFLTYFQNEAQLEKSRLLSDRFSAERPKGSFSTLEIQRTEQGDSAMYLCASSLPGQPVYGYTFGSGTRLTVV.

The count of this clone is one. V and J are TRBV10-3 and TRBJ1-2, with D perhaps matching TRBD1 (5 bases). Germline CDR1 ENHRY, CDR2 SYGVKD. CDR3 length equals 14 residues. V was trimmed by 8 bases and J by 4 bases, leaving 17 bases between them. The CDR3 is CAIGSDSEGYGYTF. DNA for the CDR3: TGTGCCATCGGTAGTGACAGTGAGGGCTATGGCTACACCTTC.

This chain links TRBV28 with TRBJ2-2; D gene unclear. This CDR3 has 13 amino acids. V gave up 5 bases and J gave up 7 bases, with 11 bases separating them. Germline-derived CDR1 and CDR2 are MDHEN and SYDVKM. CDR3 amino acids: CASSRTAHGELFF. In nucleotides, the CDR3 is TGTGCCAGCAGTCGGACCGCGCACGGGGAGCTGTTTTTT.

The chain recombines TRBV27 with TRBJ2-5, with 10 bases lining up with TRBD2. The CDR3 extends over 17 amino acids. Trimming took 1 base from V and 5 from J; bases not matched to a gene: 10. Looked up from germline, CDR1 is MNHEY and CDR2 is SMNVEV (reference sequence). The CDR3 DNA follows: TGTGCCAGCAGTTTATTCGGAGCGGGAGGGCCACGGGAGACCCAGTACTTC. Translated, it gives CASSLFGAGGPRETQYF.

The chain joins TRBV7-7 to TRBJ2-7, with D perhaps being TRBD1 or TRBD2 (5 bases each). Germline loops: CDR1 SSHAT, CDR2 FNYEAQ (reference sequence). The CDR3 has 15 residues. V was trimmed by 5 bases and J by 6 bases, leaving 20 bases between them. CDR3 DNA sequence: TGTGCCAGCAGCCCTAGCTGGGAAAGGGGTTCCGAGCAGTACTTC. As protein: CASSPSWERGSEQYF.

The CDR3, as DNA: TGTGCCAGTAGTCTCCGTGGTAGCGGAATAAATGAGCAGTTCTTC. The encoded protein is CASSLRGSGINEQFF. The chain has TRBV19 and TRBJ2-1, with TRBD2 as a possible D gene (6 bases). The V end lost 5 bases, the J end lost 7 bases, and 18 bases lay between the germline ends. The CDR3 sequence is 15 residues long. Germline loops: CDR1 LNHDA, CDR2 SQIVND (reference sequence). Full variable domain (remainder filled in from reference TRBV19 and TRBJ2-1): DGGITQSPKYLFRKEGQNVTLSCEQNLNHDAMYWYRQDPGQGLRLIYYSQIVNDFQKGDIAEGYSVSREKKESFPLTVTSAQKNPTAFYLCASSLRGSGINEQFFGPGTRLTVL.

The chain combines TRBV5-5 with TRBJ1-5; D remains unclear. Trimming took 4 bases from V and 1 from J, leaving 12 bases between them. Germline V gene data show CDR1 as SGHKS and CDR2 as YYEKEE (reference sequence). CDR3 length: 15 residues. Here the CDR3 reads CASSLLPFSNQPQHF. The CDR3 nucleotides read TGTGCCAGCAGCCTACTACCCTTCAGCAATCAGCCCCAGCATTTT.

CDR3 region: CASSLEVLPLYEQYF. CDR3 sequence (DNA): TGTGCCAGCAGCTTGGAGGTCCTACCCCTCTACGAGCAGTACTTC. The V and J genes are TRBV5-6 and TRBJ2-7, with D unclear. CDR3 size: 15 residues. Trimming removed 0 bases at V and 3 bases at J, with 13 bases between. Per germline, CDR1 SGHDT and CDR2 YYEEEE.

CDR3 loop: CASSPWSKRRTSTDTQYF. Here the CDR3 DNA reads TGTGCCAGCAGCCCCTGGAGTAAGCGGAGAACAAGCACAGATACGCAGTATTTT. The chain joins TRBV5-6 to TRBJ2-3; a weak D match, TRBD2 (5 bases). CDR3 size: 18 residues. Germline V CDR1 and CDR2: SGHDT, YYEEEE. Trimming took off 4 bases at V and 0 bases at J, with 21 bases between the two ends.